Reported below is one T cell receptor (beta chain). Its antigen is unknown. Sequencing was performed with immunoSEQ multiplex PCR; in TCRdb, only in-frame clones are kept and a portion is missing. Among over 20,000 clones listed, about 80% were seen once. The data stem from a study of PD-1 blockade in classical Hodgkin lymphoma. Overall study findings and caveats: Baseline diversity in complete responders resembled that of newly diagnosed patients.

No patient escaped relapse after autologous stem cell transplantation, and brentuximab vedotin exposure varied. The CDR3 runs to 15 residues. V was clipped by 10 bases and J by 7 bases, with 20 bases between them. Germline CDR1 SNHLY, CDR2 FYNNEI. Sequencing was performed on peripheral blood mononuclear cells (PBMCs), taken at baseline. V usage is TRBV2 and J usage is TRBJ1-6; D possibly corresponds to TRBD1 (5 bases). The clonotype was recovered from a human donor with classical Hodgkin lymphoma. The CDR3 coding sequence is TGTGCCACCAGGGCCGAGGCTGGAAGAAATTCACCCCTCCACTTT. It specifies CATRAEAGRNSPLHF. Full variable domain (remainder filled in from reference TRBV2 and TRBJ1-6): EPEVTQTPSHQVTQMGQEVILRCVPISNHLYFYWYRQILGQKVEFLVSFYNNEISEKSEIFDDQFSVERPDGSNFTLKIRSTKLEDSAMYFCATRAEAGRNSPLHFGNGTRLTVT.